This entry concerns a single TCR beta chain. This sample was taken from a study of shared clonotypes between healthy human individuals. Measured with immunoSEQ multiplex PCR; TCRdb has only the in-frame clones, and not every one. The table shows roughly 2 million clones, with roughly 94% occurring only once. Trimming cost V 0 bases and J 1 base, with 13 bases left between them. Germline CDR1 LNHNV, CDR2 YYDKDF (reference sequence). This CDR3 has 16 amino acids. The J gene is TRBJ2-7, the V gene TRBV15; TRBD1 is a possible D gene (5 bases). The sequence was collected from a man younger than 35 in good health. Sequencing was carried out using naive CD4+ T cells sorted from blood. Subset defined: CD45RA+ positively selected. The CDR3 protein is CATSRDRQTRSYEQYF. As DNA, the CDR3 is TGTGCCACCAGCAGAGATAGACAGACTCGATCCTACGAGCAGTACTTC. Full variable domain (outside the CDR3, taken from reference TRBV15 and TRBJ2-7): DAMVIQNPRYQVTQFGKPVTLSCSQTLNHNVMYWYQQKSSQAPKLLFHYYDKDFNNEADTPDNFQSRRPNTSFCFLDIRSPGLGDTAMYLCATSRDRQTRSYEQYFGPGTRLTVT.